The present TCR beta chain was sequenced within a study of cytomegalovirus exposure and HLA in healthy donors. The overall study: Among the 398 genotyped donors, around 81% were placed in the Caucasian-associated ancestry cluster. Regarding the study as a whole: Segments of the TCR beta V type were, in most cases, productive about 90% or about 30% of the time in an earlier analysis. In a later analysis, productive TCRs from donors in an Asian-associated ancestry cluster reportedly carried fewer N-insertions than the cohort mean. In presence/absence analyses, roughly uniform sequencing depth across donors was assumed.

13 Jbeta primers and 60 Vbeta primers were used for the PCR. Only in-frame clones appear in the TCRdb table, and some are missing; sequencing was by immunoSEQ multiplex PCR. The repertoire consists of 150,000 to 200,000 clones, with about 80% occurring once and the leading ten covering about 1%. V shed 5 bases, J shed 1 base, and the junction held 6 bases outside the gene matches. Germline CDR1 is MNHNS and CDR2 is SASEGT. There are 15 residues in the CDR3. Details on this clone: Antigen: not known.

This clonotype was obtained from a woman in her forties in good health and CMV-seronegative. This rearrangement joins TRBV6-1 to TRBJ2-3; 7 nucleotides agree with TRBD1. The material sequenced was PBMCs. The CDR3: CASSSIGQGTDTQYF. In DNA form, the CDR3 reads TGTGCCAGCAGTTCCATAGGACAGGGCACAGATACGCAGTATTTT.